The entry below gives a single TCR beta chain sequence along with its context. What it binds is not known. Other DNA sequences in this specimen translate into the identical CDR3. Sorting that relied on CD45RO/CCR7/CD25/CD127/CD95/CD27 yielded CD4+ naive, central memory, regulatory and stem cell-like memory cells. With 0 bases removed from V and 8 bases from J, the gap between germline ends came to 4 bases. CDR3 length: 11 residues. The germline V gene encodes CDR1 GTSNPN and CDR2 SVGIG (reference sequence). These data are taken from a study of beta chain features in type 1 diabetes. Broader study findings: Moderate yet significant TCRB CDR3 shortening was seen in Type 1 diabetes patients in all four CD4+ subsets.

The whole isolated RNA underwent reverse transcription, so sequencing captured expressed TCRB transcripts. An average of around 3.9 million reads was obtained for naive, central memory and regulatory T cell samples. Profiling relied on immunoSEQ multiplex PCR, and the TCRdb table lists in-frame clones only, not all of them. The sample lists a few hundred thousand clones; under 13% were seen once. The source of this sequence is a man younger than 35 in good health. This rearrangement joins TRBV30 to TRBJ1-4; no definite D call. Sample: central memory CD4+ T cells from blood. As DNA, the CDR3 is TGTGCCTGGAGTGTAAGGGAAAAACTGTTTTTT. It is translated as CAWSVREKLFF.